Listed here are 14 T cell receptor beta chains from one sample, sequenced in a study of T cells in Graves' hyperthyroidism and ophthalmopathy. Amplification yielded TCR beta CDR3 regions, with RNA transcripts as the source. Initially, a first-round RT-PCR of the TCR CDR3 employed the HTBI primer set. TCRdb independently ran MiXCR on the multiplex PCR reads; one entry per CDR3 protein. The data hold 730,000 or so distinct CDR3 sequences, with under 20% observed a single time. Sequenced sample: blood. These TCRs come from a woman in her forties or fifties with Graves' hyperthyroidism that later progressed to Graves' ophthalmopathy.

This clonotype was seen ten or more times. The chain recombines TRBV7-2 with TRBJ2-5; the D gene is possibly TRBD2 (5 bases). The V gene lost 5 bases and the J gene lost 2 bases, with 15 bases spanning the gap. The V gene's germline CDR1 is SGHTA and CDR2 FQGNSA. CDR3 length: 15 amino acids. The CDR3 nucleotides are TGTGCCAGCAGCCCCCAAAGAGGGTTTCAAGAGACCCAGTACTTC. This encodes CASSPQRGFQETQYF.

This clonotype was detected ten times or more. The chain joins TRBV20-1 to TRBJ1-2, with D tentatively TRBD1 (6 bases). CDR1 is DFQATT, CDR2 SNEGSKA, per germline (reference sequence). The CDR3 covers 14 residues. V dropped 2 bases and J dropped 8 bases, with 18 bases sitting between them. The CDR3 is CSARPNTGFRGYTF. CDR3 sequence (DNA): TGCAGTGCTAGACCCAACACAGGGTTCAGAGGCTACACCTTC.

This clonotype occurred a few times. The genes are TRBV19 and TRBJ2-1; no firm D call. Germline CDR1 is LNHDA and CDR2 is SQIVND (reference sequence). Trimming took 7 bases from V and 0 from J, leaving 13 bases between them. The CDR3 length is 15 residues. The CDR3 loop is CASMSTATSYNEQFF. CDR3 DNA: TGTGCCAGTATGTCAACAGCAACCTCCTACAATGAGCAGTTCTTC.

In its sample, this clonotype was seen many times. This rearrangement joins TRBV27 to TRBJ1-2; D might be TRBD1 (5 bases). Trimming shortened V by 4 bases and J by 4 bases, and 13 bases separated the two germline ends. The germline V gene has CDR1 MNHEY and CDR2 SMNVEV (reference sequence). The CDR3 extends over 14 amino acids. The DNA for the CDR3 is TGTGCCAGCAGTTCCCACCGGGACCGCTATGGCTACACCTTC. Protein sequence: CASSSHRDRYGYTF.

The chain has TRBV4-1 and TRBJ1-1; the D is unclear. This CDR3 is built from 16 residues. Per the germline V gene, CDR1 is MGHRA and CDR2 is YSYEKL. V was trimmed by 0 bases and J by 0 bases, leaving 11 bases between them. The CDR3 DNA reads as TGCGCCAGCAGCCAAGAGAAGGGATCACTGAACACTGAAGCTTTCTTT. It codes for CASSQEKGSLNTEAFF.

The chain carries TRBV15 and TRBJ1-2; 7 bases agree with TRBD1. CDR1 is LNHNV, CDR2 YYDKDF, per germline (reference sequence). This CDR3 region has 15 residues. After removal of 5 bases from V and 2 bases from J, the junction contained 8 bases not matched to a gene. The DNA of the CDR3 is TGTGCCACCAGCGTCACCGGGACAGCAAACTATGGCTACACCTTC. Protein: CATSVTGTANYGYTF.

The table lists this clonotype with many counts. CDR3 amino acids: CASSLSGSYNSPLHF. The CDR3 DNA is TGTGCCAGCAGCTTATCGGGCAGTTATAATTCACCCCTCCACTTT. The chain combines TRBV11-2 with TRBJ1-6, with D unclear. V lost 2 bases, J lost 4 bases, and 9 bases lay in between. The germline V gene encodes CDR1 SGHAT and CDR2 FQNNGV. The CDR3 covers 15 residues.

The CDR3 coding sequence is TGTGCCAGCAGTTACTCGATCCCCCTAATGAGCAATCAGCCCCAGCATTTT. Its protein product is CASSYSIPLMSNQPQHF. This sequence joins TRBV6-2 or TRBV6-3 and TRBJ1-5; D ambiguous. CDR3 length equals 17 residues. Trimming removed 0 bases at V and 1 base at J, with 13 bases between. From germline, CDR1 is MNHEY and CDR2 SVGEGT.

This clonotype has only a few counts. This rearrangement joins TRBV28 to TRBJ2-1; the match to TRBD1 covers 7 bases. This CDR3 contains 15 residues. Germline lookup yields CDR1 MDHEN and CDR2 SYDVKM. With 6 bases clipped from V and 4 bases from J, the junction kept 9 bases outside the gene matches. This chain's CDR3 is CASRPYTGVYNEQFF. The CDR3 DNA is TGTGCCAGCAGACCATATACAGGGGTTTACAATGAGCAGTTCTTC.

This rearrangement joins TRBV7-9 to TRBJ2-1; TRBD2 agrees at 11 bases. Germline V gene data show CDR1 as SEHNR and CDR2 as FQNEAQ (reference sequence). Losses at the gene ends were 4 bases for V and 3 bases for J; bases not matched to a gene: 8. The CDR3 spans 17 residues. CDR3 bases: TGTGCCAGCAGCTCCGAGGGACTAGCGGTCCTCTACAATGAGCAGTTCTTC. It is translated as CASSSEGLAVLYNEQFF.

This clonotype was seen only a few times. V usage is TRBV6-1 and J usage is TRBJ1-1; D might be TRBD1 (6 bases). V lost 7 bases, J lost 1 base, and 16 bases lay in between. Germline V gene sequence: CDR1 MNHNS, CDR2 SASEGT. CDR3 length: 15 amino acids. The chain's CDR3 is CASTLRQATNTEAFF. The DNA of the CDR3 is TGTGCCAGCACCCTCCGACAGGCAACGAACACTGAAGCTTTCTTT.

V gene TRBV6-2 or TRBV6-3 combines with J gene TRBJ1-6, with D possibly being TRBD1 (6 bases). The CDR3 has 15 residues. The V gene lost 6 bases and the J gene lost 7 bases, with 16 bases spanning the gap. CDR1 and CDR2 from the germline V gene are MNHEY and SVGEGT. The CDR3 loop is CASRALGTPNSPLHF. The CDR3 DNA is TGTGCCAGCAGGGCCCTCGGGACACCCAATTCACCCCTCCACTTT.

This clonotype was observed a handful of times. This rearrangement joins TRBV9 to TRBJ1-2; D remains ambiguous. Trimming left V 4 bases short and J 0 bases short, with 10 bases between. The CDR3 totals 14 residues. Germline loops: CDR1 SGDLS, CDR2 YYNGEE. As DNA, the CDR3 is TGTGCCAGCAGCCCTACACTTTCTAACTATGGCTACACCTTC. Translated, it gives CASSPTLSNYGYTF.

This clonotype was detected only a few times. This chain connects TRBV30 to TRBJ1-4; 10 bases agree with TRBD1. The J segment lost 7 bases and the V segment lost 5 bases, leaving 4 bases of the junction unmatched. CDR1 is GTSNPN and CDR2 is SVGIG in the germline V gene (reference sequence). The CDR3 sequence is 13 residues long. The CDR3 loop is CAWGQGVGEKLFF. The DNA for the CDR3 is TGTGCCTGGGGACAGGGGGTTGGTGAAAAACTGTTTTTT.